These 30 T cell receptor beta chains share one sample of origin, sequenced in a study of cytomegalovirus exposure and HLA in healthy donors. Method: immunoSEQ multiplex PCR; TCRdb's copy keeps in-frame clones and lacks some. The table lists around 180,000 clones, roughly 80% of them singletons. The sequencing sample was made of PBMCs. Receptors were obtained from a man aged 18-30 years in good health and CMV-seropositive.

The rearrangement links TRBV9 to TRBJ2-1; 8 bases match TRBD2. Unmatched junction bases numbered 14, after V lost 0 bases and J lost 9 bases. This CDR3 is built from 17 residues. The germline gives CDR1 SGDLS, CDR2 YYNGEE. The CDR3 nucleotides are TGTGCCAGCAGCGTAGACCGAGCGGGAGATGGGTACGCTGAGCAGTTCTTC. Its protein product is CASSVDRAGDGYAEQFF.

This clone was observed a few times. CDR3 coding DNA: TGCGCCAGCAGCCAAGAACGGACTAGCGGGAGGACAGATACGCAGTATTTT. Amino acid sequence: CASSQERTSGRTDTQYF. This chain connects TRBV4-3 to TRBJ2-3, with 14 nucleotides matching TRBD2. This CDR3 is 17 amino acids long. V shed 0 bases, J shed 3 bases, and the junction held 2 bases outside the gene matches. Germline CDR1 and CDR2: LGHNA and YSLEER.

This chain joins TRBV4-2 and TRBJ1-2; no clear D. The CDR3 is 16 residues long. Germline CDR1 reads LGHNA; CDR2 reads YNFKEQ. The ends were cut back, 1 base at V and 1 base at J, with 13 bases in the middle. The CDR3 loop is CASSQGVGGGNYGYTF. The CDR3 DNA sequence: TGTGCCAGCAGCCAAGGGGTTGGAGGAGGTAACTATGGCTACACCTTC.

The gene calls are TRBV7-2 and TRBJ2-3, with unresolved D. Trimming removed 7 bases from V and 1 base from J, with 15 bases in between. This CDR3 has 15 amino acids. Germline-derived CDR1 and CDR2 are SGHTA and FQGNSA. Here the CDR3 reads CASILYLSGTDTQYF. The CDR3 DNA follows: TGTGCCAGCATTCTGTATCTCTCGGGCACAGATACGCAGTATTTT.

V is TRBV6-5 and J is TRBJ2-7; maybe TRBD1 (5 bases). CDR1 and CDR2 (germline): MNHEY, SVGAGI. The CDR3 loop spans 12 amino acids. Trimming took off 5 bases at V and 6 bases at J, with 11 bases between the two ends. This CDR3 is CASSESGPEQYF. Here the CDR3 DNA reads TGTGCCAGCAGTGAGTCAGGGCCCGAGCAGTACTTC.

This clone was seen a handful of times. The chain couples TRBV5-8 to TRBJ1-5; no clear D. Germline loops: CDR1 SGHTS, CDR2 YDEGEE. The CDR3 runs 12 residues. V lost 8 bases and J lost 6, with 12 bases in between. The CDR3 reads CASGKGGQPQHF. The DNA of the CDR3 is TGTGCCAGTGGTAAGGGAGGTCAGCCCCAGCATTTT.

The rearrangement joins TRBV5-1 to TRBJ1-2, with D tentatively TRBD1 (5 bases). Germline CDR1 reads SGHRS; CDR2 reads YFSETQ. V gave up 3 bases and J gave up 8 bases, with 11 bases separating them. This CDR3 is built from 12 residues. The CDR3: CASSSQGTGYTF. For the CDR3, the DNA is TGCGCCAGCAGCTCCCAGGGTACGGGCTACACCTTC.

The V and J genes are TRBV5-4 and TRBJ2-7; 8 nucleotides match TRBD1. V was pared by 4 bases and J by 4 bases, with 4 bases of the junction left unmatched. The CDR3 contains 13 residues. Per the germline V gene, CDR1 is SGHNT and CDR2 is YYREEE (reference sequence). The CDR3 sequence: CASSPGQEYEQYF. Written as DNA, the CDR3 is TGTGCCAGCAGCCCGGGACAGGAGTACGAGCAGTACTTC.

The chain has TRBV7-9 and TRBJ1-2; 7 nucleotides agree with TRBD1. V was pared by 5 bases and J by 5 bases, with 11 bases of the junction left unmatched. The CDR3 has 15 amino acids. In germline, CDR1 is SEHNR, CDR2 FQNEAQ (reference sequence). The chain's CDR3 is CASSTFDRETYGYTF. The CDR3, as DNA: TGTGCCAGCAGCACCTTCGACAGGGAAACTTATGGCTACACCTTC.

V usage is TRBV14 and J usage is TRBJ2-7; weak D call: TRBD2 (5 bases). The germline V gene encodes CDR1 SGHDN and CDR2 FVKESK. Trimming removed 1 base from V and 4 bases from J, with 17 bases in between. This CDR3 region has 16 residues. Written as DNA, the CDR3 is TGTGCCAGCAGCCAAGTCCGGGATAGGGTACCTTACGAGCAGTACTTC. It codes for CASSQVRDRVPYEQYF.

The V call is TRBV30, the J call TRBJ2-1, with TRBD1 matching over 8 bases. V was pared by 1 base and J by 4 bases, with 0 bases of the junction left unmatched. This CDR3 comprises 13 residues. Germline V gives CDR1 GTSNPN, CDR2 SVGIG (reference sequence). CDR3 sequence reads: CAWSGTGYNEQFF. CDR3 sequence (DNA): TGTGCCTGGAGTGGGACAGGGTACAATGAGCAGTTCTTC. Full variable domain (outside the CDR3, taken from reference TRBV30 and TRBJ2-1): SQTIHQWPATLVQPVGSPLSLECTVEGTSNPNLYWYRQAAGRGLQLLFYSVGIGQISSEVPQNLSASRPQDRQFILSSKKLLLSDSGFYLCAWSGTGYNEQFFGPGTRLTVL.

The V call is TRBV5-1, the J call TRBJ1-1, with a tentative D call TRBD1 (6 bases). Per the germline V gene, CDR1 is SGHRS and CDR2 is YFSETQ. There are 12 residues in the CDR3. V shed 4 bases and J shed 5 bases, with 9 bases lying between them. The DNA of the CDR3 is TGCGCCAGCAGCGTACAGGGTACTGAAGCTTTCTTT. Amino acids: CASSVQGTEAFF.

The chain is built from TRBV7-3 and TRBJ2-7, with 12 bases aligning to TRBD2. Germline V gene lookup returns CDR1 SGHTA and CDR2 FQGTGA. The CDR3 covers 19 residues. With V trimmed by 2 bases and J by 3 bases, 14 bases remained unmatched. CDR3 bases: TGTGCCAGCAGCTTACGGAAGGAGAGGGGACTAGCGGGCCTCTACGAGCAGTACTTC. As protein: CASSLRKERGLAGLYEQYF.

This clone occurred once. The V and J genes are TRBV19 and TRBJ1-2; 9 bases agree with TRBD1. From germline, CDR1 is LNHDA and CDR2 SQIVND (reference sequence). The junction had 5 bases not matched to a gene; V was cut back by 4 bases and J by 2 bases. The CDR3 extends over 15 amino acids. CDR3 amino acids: CASSTTTGGNYGYTF. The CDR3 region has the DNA TGTGCCAGTAGTACCACCACAGGGGGCAACTATGGCTACACCTTC.

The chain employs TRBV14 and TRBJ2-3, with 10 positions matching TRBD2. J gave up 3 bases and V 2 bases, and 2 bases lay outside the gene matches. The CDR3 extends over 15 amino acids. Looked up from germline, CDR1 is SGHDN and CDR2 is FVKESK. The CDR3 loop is CASSQTSGITDTQYF. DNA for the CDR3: TGTGCCAGCAGCCAAACTAGCGGGATTACAGATACGCAGTATTTT.

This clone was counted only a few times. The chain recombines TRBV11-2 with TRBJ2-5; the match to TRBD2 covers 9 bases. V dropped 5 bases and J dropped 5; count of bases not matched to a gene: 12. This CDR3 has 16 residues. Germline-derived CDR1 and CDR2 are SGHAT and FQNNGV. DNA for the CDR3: TGTGCCAGCAGCGTTTCCTTAGCGGGAGTGGGGGAGACCCAGTACTTC. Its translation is CASSVSLAGVGETQYF.

DNA of the CDR3: TGTGCCAGCAGCCCTGGGACACAAAAAGAGACCCAGTACTTC. Its translation: CASSPGTQKETQYF. J is TRBJ2-5 and V is TRBV11-2; D possibly corresponds to TRBD1 (6 bases). V shed 5 bases and J shed 3 bases, with 13 bases lying between them. The CDR3 runs 14 residues. Germline lookup yields CDR1 SGHAT and CDR2 FQNNGV.

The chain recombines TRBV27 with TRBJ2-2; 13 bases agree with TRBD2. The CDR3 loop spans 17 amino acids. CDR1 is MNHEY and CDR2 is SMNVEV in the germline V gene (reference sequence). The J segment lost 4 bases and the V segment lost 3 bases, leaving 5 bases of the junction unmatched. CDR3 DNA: TGTGCCAGCAGTTTGGGACTAGCGGGATTTGGCACCGGGGAGCTGTTTTTT. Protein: CASSLGLAGFGTGELFF.

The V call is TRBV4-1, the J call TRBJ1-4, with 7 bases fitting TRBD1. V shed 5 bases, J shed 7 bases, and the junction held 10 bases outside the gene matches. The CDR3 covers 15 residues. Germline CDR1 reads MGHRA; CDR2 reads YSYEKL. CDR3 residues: CASSVPQGMGEKLFF. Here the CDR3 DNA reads TGCGCCAGCAGCGTCCCACAGGGGATGGGTGAAAAACTGTTTTTT.

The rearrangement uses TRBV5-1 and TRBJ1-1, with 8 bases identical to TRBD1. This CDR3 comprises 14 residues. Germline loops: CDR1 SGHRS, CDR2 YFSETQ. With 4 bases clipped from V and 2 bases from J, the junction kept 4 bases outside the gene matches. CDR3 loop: CASSPQGANTEAFF. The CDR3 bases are TGCGCCAGCAGCCCGCAGGGGGCAAACACTGAAGCTTTCTTT.

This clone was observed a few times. Here the CDR3 DNA reads TGTGCCAGCAGCTTTGAGGCCACCGATGGCTACACCTTC. Residues: CASSFEATDGYTF. V is TRBV5-4 and J is TRBJ1-2; no clear D gene. In germline, CDR1 is SGHNT, CDR2 YYREEE (reference sequence). V was pared by 2 bases and J by 6 bases, with 11 bases between. This CDR3 is 13 amino acids long.

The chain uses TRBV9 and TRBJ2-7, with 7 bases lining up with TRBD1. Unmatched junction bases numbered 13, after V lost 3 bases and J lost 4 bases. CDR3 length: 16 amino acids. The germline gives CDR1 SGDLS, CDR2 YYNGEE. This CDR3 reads CASSEGIQGSDYEQYF. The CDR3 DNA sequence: TGTGCCAGCAGCGAAGGGATACAGGGGAGTGATTACGAGCAGTACTTC.

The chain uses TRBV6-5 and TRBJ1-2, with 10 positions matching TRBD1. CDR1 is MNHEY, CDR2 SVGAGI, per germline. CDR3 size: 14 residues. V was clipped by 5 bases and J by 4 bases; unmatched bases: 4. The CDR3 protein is CASSRGQGSYGYTF. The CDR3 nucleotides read TGTGCCAGCAGTAGGGGACAGGGGTCCTATGGCTACACCTTC.

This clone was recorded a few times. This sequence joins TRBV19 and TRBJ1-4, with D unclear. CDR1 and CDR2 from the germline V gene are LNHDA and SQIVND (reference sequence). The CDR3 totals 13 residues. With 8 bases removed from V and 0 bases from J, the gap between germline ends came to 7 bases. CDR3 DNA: TGTGCCAGTTCCTTTGCAACTAATGAAAAACTGTTTTTT. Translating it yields CASSFATNEKLFF. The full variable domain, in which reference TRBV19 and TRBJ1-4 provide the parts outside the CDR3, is DGGITQSPKYLFRKEGQNVTLSCEQNLNHDAMYWYRQDPGQGLRLIYYSQIVNDFQKGDIAEGYSVSREKKESFPLTVTSAQKNPTAFYLCASSFATNEKLFFGSGTQLSVL.

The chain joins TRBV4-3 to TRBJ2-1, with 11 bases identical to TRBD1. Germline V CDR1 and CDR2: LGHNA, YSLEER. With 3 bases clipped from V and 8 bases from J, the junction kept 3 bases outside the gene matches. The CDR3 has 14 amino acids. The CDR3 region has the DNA TGCGCCAGCAGCCAGTGGACAGGGGGCCATGAGCAGTTCTTC. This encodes CASSQWTGGHEQFF.

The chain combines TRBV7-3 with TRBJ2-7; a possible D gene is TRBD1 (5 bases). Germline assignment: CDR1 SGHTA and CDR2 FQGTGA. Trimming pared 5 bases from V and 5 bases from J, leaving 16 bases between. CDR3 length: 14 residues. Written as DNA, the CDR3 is TGTGCCAGCAGCGTAGGGTCAGGGCTCCACGAGCAGTACTTC. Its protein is CASSVGSGLHEQYF.

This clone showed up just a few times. The CDR3 sequence is CASSPGGASTYEQYF. In DNA, the CDR3 is TGTGCCAGCAGCCCCGGGGGGGCCTCAACCTACGAGCAGTACTTC. The chain recombines TRBV11-3 with TRBJ2-7, with 8 bases aligning to TRBD2. V lost 5 bases to trimming and J lost 2 bases; unmatched junction nucleotides: 8. Germline V lookup: CDR1 SGHNT, CDR2 YENEEA. The CDR3 is 15 amino acids.

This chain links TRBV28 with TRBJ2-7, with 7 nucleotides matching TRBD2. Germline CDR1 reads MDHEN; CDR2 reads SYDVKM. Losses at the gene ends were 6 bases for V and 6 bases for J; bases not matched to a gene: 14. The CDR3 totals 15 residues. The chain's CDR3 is CASRGEALGGFEQYF. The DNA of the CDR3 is TGTGCCAGCAGGGGTGAAGCCCTGGGAGGGTTCGAGCAGTACTTC. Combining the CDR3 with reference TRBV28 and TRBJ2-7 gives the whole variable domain DVKVTQSSRYLVKRTGEKVFLECVQDMDHENMFWYRQDPGLGLRLIYFSYDVKMKEKGDIPEGYSVSREKKERFSLILESASTNQTSMYLCASRGEALGGFEQYFGPGTRLTVT.

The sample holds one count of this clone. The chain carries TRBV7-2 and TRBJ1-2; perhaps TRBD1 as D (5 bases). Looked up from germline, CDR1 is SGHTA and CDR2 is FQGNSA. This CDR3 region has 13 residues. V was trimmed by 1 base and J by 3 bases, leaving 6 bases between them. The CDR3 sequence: CASSLGQHYGYTF. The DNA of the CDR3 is TGTGCCAGCAGCTTAGGACAGCACTATGGCTACACCTTC.

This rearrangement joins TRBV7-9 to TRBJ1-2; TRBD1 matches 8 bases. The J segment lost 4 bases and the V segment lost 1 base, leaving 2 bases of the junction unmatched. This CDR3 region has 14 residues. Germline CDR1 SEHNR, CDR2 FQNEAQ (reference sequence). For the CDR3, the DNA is TGTGCCAGCAGCTTAGTCGGGACAGGCTATGGCTACACCTTC. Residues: CASSLVGTGYGYTF.